In its sample, the clone carrying this TCR beta chain was seen once. Different DNA sequences within this sample yield the same CDR3. This entry is derived from a study of blood T cell repertoires in COVID-19. The assay was immunoSEQ multiplex PCR, and TCRdb's table has in-frame clones only and misses some. Seen here are 350,000 to 550,000 clones, approximately 90% observed once, and the top ten hold around 4.5%. Between the trimmed V and J ends, which lost 2 bases and 1 base, there was a span of 4 bases. The CDR3 loop spans 13 amino acids. Per germline, CDR1 LGHNT and CDR2 FRNRAP. The sequence was obtained from a woman aged 25 to 39 with acute or convalescent COVID-19. Specimen: peripheral blood. The chain uses TRBV12-5 and TRBJ2-3; D gene unclear. The CDR3 DNA is TGTGCTAGTGGTTTGACAGGCACAGATACGCAGTATTTT. Protein product: CASGLTGTDTQYF.